This T cell receptor beta chain was captured by sequencing in a study of T cell clones after liver transplantation. Study-level background: Without induction therapy, subjects received standard immunosuppression until 12-24 months post-transplant.

V lost 8 bases to trimming and J lost 6 bases; unmatched junction nucleotides: 10. This CDR3 has 14 residues. From germline, CDR1 is MDHEN and CDR2 SYDVKM. Assay used: immunoSEQ multiplex PCR; TCRdb lists only in-frame clones, some missing. The profile covers fewer than 45,000 clones, with approximately 86% appearing a single time and 2% to 3% taken by the ten largest. Sequencing used CD4+ T cells from blood, obtained 24 months after liver transplant. The clonotype originates from a human patient who received a liver transplant. The T cells may come from the graft donor. The chain has TRBV28 and TRBJ2-7; 10 nucleotides line up with TRBD2. CDR3: CASEAGGSGLEQYF. The CDR3 DNA reads TGTGCCAGCGAAGCGGGAGGGAGCGGGCTCGAGCAGTACTTC.